The 28 T cell receptor beta chains below come from one sample, sequenced in a study of OX40 agonist ivuxolimab in advanced cancers. To prepare the library, the immunoSEQ multiplex PCR assay was applied. Sourced from immuneACCESS, this table was stored by TCRdb with only in-frame sequences that have V and J called. A share of the clones is absent; for the studies checked, an unresolved V gene accounts for under half, and the remainder has no known explanation. Within this sample are around 92,000 clones, with about four fifths of them counted one time only. Of the sample, approximately 2.6% falls within the top ten clones. The specimen was CD4+ or CD8+ T cells sorted from blood, collected in a trial of the OX40 agonist ivuxolimab. The receptors come from an adult with an advanced solid tumor such as melanoma, head and neck, liver or kidney cancer.

V is TRBV5-1 and J is TRBJ2-1; D is perhaps TRBD2 (5 bases). There are 14 residues in the CDR3. Trimming took off 4 bases at V and 7 bases at J, with 15 bases between the two ends. From germline, CDR1 is SGHRS and CDR2 YFSETQ. The CDR3 loop reads CASSPGPGENEQFF. In nucleotides, the CDR3 is TGCGCCAGCAGCCCCGGCCCCGGGGAGAATGAGCAGTTCTTC.

V and J are TRBV19 and TRBJ2-2; D remains unclear. This CDR3 is built from 15 residues. V lost 3 bases, J lost 5 bases, and 13 bases lay in between. Germline CDR1 reads LNHDA; CDR2 reads SQIVND (reference sequence). CDR3 protein: CASSIYWQTTGELFF. CDR3 nucleotides: TGTGCCAGTAGTATTTACTGGCAGACTACCGGGGAGCTGTTTTTT.

This chain connects TRBV28 to TRBJ1-4; 11 nucleotides agree with TRBD1. Trimming removed 3 bases from V and 11 bases from J; junction bases left unmatched: 8. Germline V gives CDR1 MDHEN, CDR2 SYDVKM. This CDR3 comprises 15 residues. CDR3 residues: CASSFGTGGNGKLFF. In DNA form, the CDR3 reads TGTGCCAGCAGTTTCGGGACAGGGGGTAACGGGAAACTGTTTTTT. Using reference TRBV28 and TRBJ1-4 for the parts outside the CDR3, the full variable domain is DVKVTQSSRYLVKRTGEKVFLECVQDMDHENMFWYRQDPGLGLRLIYFSYDVKMKEKGDIPEGYSVSREKKERFSLILESASTNQTSMYLCASSFGTGGNGKLFFGSGTQLSVL.

The gene calls are TRBV6-5 and TRBJ1-2, with 9 positions matching TRBD1. CDR1 is MNHEY, CDR2 SVGAGI, per germline. The V gene end was trimmed by 6 bases and the J gene end by 3 bases; junction bases not matched to a gene: 8. CDR3 length equals 15 residues. CDR3 bases: TGTGCCAGCAGGAGGGACAGGGATGTGGACTATGGCTACACCTTC. Its translation is CASRRDRDVDYGYTF.

The chain links TRBV6-1 to TRBJ1-1, with a tentative D call TRBD1 (5 bases). The CDR3 length is 13 residues. V lost 6 bases and J lost 7, with 15 bases in between. Germline values: CDR1 MNHNS, CDR2 SASEGT. CDR3: CASSDGQTVEAFF. CDR3 DNA: TGTGCCAGCAGCGATGGACAAACTGTTGAAGCTTTCTTT.

The rearrangement uses TRBV10-2 and TRBJ2-1; 9 bases fit TRBD1. Germline CDR1 is WSHSY and CDR2 is SAAADI. The V segment lost 7 bases and the J segment 8 bases; nucleotides outside the gene matches: 6. The CDR3 is made up of 13 amino acids. This chain's CDR3 is CASMGQGLDEQFF. CDR3 in DNA: TGCGCCAGCATGGGACAGGGACTCGATGAGCAGTTCTTC.

This sequence joins TRBV19 and TRBJ2-5; 9 nucleotides line up with TRBD2. CDR3 length: 16 amino acids. V was clipped by 8 bases and J by 4 bases; unmatched bases: 14. Germline V gene data show CDR1 as LNHDA and CDR2 as SQIVND (reference sequence). CDR3 sequence: CASRHVASGTPETQYF. The CDR3, as DNA: TGTGCCAGTCGACATGTGGCTAGCGGGACCCCAGAGACCCAGTACTTC.

The J gene is TRBJ1-3, the V gene TRBV16, with D uncertain. V was clipped by 1 base and J by 0 bases, with 4 bases between them. Germline-derived CDR1 and CDR2 are KGHSY and FQNENV. This CDR3 has 14 amino acids. The DNA of the CDR3 is TGTGCCAGCAGCCAATGGAGCTCTGGAAACACCATATATTTT. It is translated as CASSQWSSGNTIYF.

The V gene is TRBV28, the J gene TRBJ2-3; the D is unclear. The CDR3 spans 12 residues. Germline-derived CDR1 and CDR2 are MDHEN and SYDVKM. Trimming removed 4 bases at V and 4 bases at J, with 6 bases between. DNA for the CDR3: TGTGCCAGCAGTTCACCGTCAGATACGCAGTATTTT. Its translation: CASSSPSDTQYF.

This clone was counted once. V is TRBV5-6 and J is TRBJ2-5; tentative D call: TRBD1 (6 bases). The germline gives CDR1 SGHDT, CDR2 YYEEEE. The ends were cut back, 0 bases at V and 2 bases at J, with 14 bases in the middle. The CDR3 consists of 16 residues. The CDR3 here is CASSLGIGQPQETQYF. The CDR3 DNA follows: TGTGCCAGCAGCTTGGGCATTGGACAGCCACAAGAGACCCAGTACTTC. The variable domain in full, completed from reference TRBV5-6 and TRBJ2-5, reads DAGVTQSPTHLIKTRGQQVTLRCSPKSGHDTVSWYQQALGQGPQFIFQYYEEEERQRGNFPDRFSGHQFPNYSSELNVNALLLGDSALYLCASSLGIGQPQETQYFGPGTRLLVL.

A single count supports this clone. CDR3 protein: CSVAPGQGYTEAFF. Here the CDR3 DNA reads TGCAGCGTGGCGCCGGGACAGGGGTACACTGAAGCTTTCTTT. The chain joins TRBV29-1 to TRBJ1-1; TRBD1 agrees at 10 bases. The junction had 7 bases not matched to a gene; V was cut back by 6 bases and J by 3 bases. Germline CDR1 and CDR2: SQVTM and ANQGSEA. The CDR3 is made up of 14 amino acids.

The rearrangement uses TRBV7-2 and TRBJ1-5; the D gene is possibly TRBD1 (5 bases). V lost 3 bases to trimming and J lost 9 bases, with 15 bases between them. There are 14 residues in the CDR3. Germline CDR1 reads SGHTA; CDR2 reads FQGNSA. In DNA form, the CDR3 reads TGTGCCAGCAGCTTCACGCAGGGCCCATGGCCCCAGCATTTT. Protein product: CASSFTQGPWPQHF. Full variable domain (remainder filled in from reference TRBV7-2 and TRBJ1-5): GAGVSQSPSNKVTEKGKDVELRCDPISGHTALYWYRQSLGQGLEFLIYFQGNSAPDKSGLPSDRFSAERTGGSVSTLTIQRTQQEDSAVYLCASSFTQGPWPQHFGDGTRLSIL.

Only a few counts were recorded for this clone. The CDR3 nucleotides read TGTGCCAGCAGTGAAGCCTATCGGGGGACTGAAGCTTTCTTT. Its translation is CASSEAYRGTEAFF. This sequence joins TRBV6-1 and TRBJ1-1, with TRBD1 as a possible D gene (5 bases). CDR1 MNHNS and CDR2 SASEGT come from the germline V gene. The CDR3 contains 14 residues. Trimming shortened V by 0 bases and J by 5 bases, and 10 bases separated the two germline ends.

This chain connects TRBV7-9 to TRBJ1-3; 8 bases match TRBD1. Germline lookup yields CDR1 SEHNR and CDR2 FQNEAQ (reference sequence). The CDR3 is 19 residues long. Trimming at V came to 5 bases and at J to 0 bases, leaving 15 bases not matched to a gene. The CDR3 coding sequence is TGTGCCAGCAGCCCACCGACAACCCCAGGGGGCGCCTCTGGAAACACCATATATTTT. It codes for CASSPPTTPGGASGNTIYF.

This sequence joins TRBV11-2 and TRBJ2-5; D is undetermined. The end of the DNA aligns better with TRBJ2-7, so the J call may be wrong. There are 11 residues in the CDR3. In germline, CDR1 is SGHAT, CDR2 FQNNGV. CDR3 amino acids: CASSSHYEQYF. CDR3 nucleotides: TGTGCCAGCAGCTCACACTACGAGCAGTACTTC.

This sequence joins TRBV6-4 and TRBJ1-1; D is uncertain. The ends were cut back, 7 bases at V and 1 base at J, with 4 bases in the middle. From germline, CDR1 is MRHNA and CDR2 SNTAGT. The CDR3 loop spans 11 amino acids. The CDR3, as DNA: TGTGCCAGCACATGGAACACTGAAGCTTTCTTT. Translating it yields CASTWNTEAFF.

This rearrangement joins TRBV7-2 to TRBJ2-5; D is undetermined. Germline V gives CDR1 SGHTA, CDR2 FQGNSA. The CDR3 is made up of 13 amino acids. V was shortened by 3 bases and J by 2 bases, with 7 bases between the two germline ends. CDR3 coding DNA: TGTGCCAGCAGCTTTGGGGAACAAGAGACCCAGTACTTC. It specifies CASSFGEQETQYF. The full variable domain, completed using reference TRBV7-2 and TRBJ2-5, is GAGVSQSPSNKVTEKGKDVELRCDPISGHTALYWYRQSLGQGLEFLIYFQGNSAPDKSGLPSDRFSAERTGGSVSTLTIQRTQQEDSAVYLCASSFGEQETQYFGPGTRLLVL.

This chain connects TRBV28 to TRBJ2-7, with D uncertain. Trimming left V 3 bases short and J 4 bases short, with 4 bases between. Germline CDR1 is MDHEN and CDR2 is SYDVKM. This CDR3 is built from 11 residues. The CDR3 sequence is CASSLNYEQYF. In DNA form, the CDR3 reads TGTGCCAGCAGTTTGAATTACGAGCAGTACTTC.

CDR3 protein: CASSSTGQGSGNTIYF. The CDR3 region has the DNA TGTGCCAGCAGCTCTACGGGACAGGGGTCCGGAAACACCATATATTTT. J is TRBJ1-3 and V is TRBV5-6; 10 bases map to TRBD1. The CDR3 is 16 amino acids. Per the germline V gene, CDR1 is SGHDT and CDR2 is YYEEEE. Unmatched junction bases numbered 7, after V lost 3 bases and J lost 4 bases.

This chain connects TRBV9 to TRBJ1-3, with 7 bases aligning to TRBD1. Germline loops: CDR1 SGDLS, CDR2 YYNGEE. The CDR3 contains 15 residues. After removal of 0 bases from V and 2 bases from J, the junction contained 2 bases not matched to a gene. CDR3 bases: TGTGCCAGCAGCGTAGGACAGGGAGCTGGAAACACCATATATTTT. This codes for CASSVGQGAGNTIYF.

The chain recombines TRBV6-6 with TRBJ2-5, with 7 positions matching TRBD2. The CDR3 contains 16 residues. CDR1 and CDR2 (germline): MNHNY, SVGAGI (reference sequence). Germline trimming cut 0 bases from V and 3 bases from J; bases unmatched to any gene: 7. Written as DNA, the CDR3 is TGTGCCAGCAGTTACTCCCAGCTAGCGGCTAAAGAGACCCAGTACTTC. Translated, it gives CASSYSQLAAKETQYF.

This clone was counted once. J is TRBJ1-6 and V is TRBV2; D unresolved. With 10 bases removed from V and 7 bases from J, the gap between germline ends came to 14 bases. The germline CDR1 and CDR2 sequences are SNHLY and FYNNEI. The CDR3 totals 13 residues. Written as DNA, the CDR3 is TGTGCCAACGCCGCCTTGGAAAATTCACCCCTCCACTTT. Its protein is CANAALENSPLHF.

The chain is built from TRBV2 and TRBJ1-5; D remains ambiguous. Trimming left V 3 bases short and J 7 bases short, with 10 bases between. The germline V gene has CDR1 SNHLY and CDR2 FYNNEI. This CDR3 is 13 amino acids long. The CDR3 protein is CASSEGLGQPQHF. The CDR3 coding sequence is TGTGCCAGCAGTGAGGGATTGGGGCAGCCCCAGCATTTT.

The chain combines TRBV5-1 with TRBJ1-1; TRBD1 matches at 7 bases. CDR3 length equals 14 residues. Unmatched junction bases numbered 10, after V lost 5 bases and J lost 6 bases. Germline V gene sequence: CDR1 SGHRS, CDR2 YFSETQ. The CDR3 DNA follows: TGCGCCAGCAGTGTATCAGGGGGAGGCTCTGAAGCTTTCTTT. Protein sequence: CASSVSGGGSEAFF.

The chain employs TRBV7-3 and TRBJ2-1; 11 bases match TRBD2. The germline CDR1 and CDR2 sequences are SGHTA and FQGTGA. With V trimmed by 7 bases and J by 9 bases, 8 bases remained unmatched. The CDR3 covers 14 residues. CDR3 sequence (DNA): TGTGCCAGCAAAAAGACTAGCGGGGTTGTTGAGCAGTTCTTC. Translation gives CASKKTSGVVEQFF.

This chain connects TRBV6-5 to TRBJ1-1; 9 nucleotides match TRBD1. Germline values: CDR1 MNHEY, CDR2 SVGAGI. Trimming removed 4 bases from V and 3 bases from J; junction bases left unmatched: 6. This CDR3 is 15 amino acids long. The DNA for the CDR3 is TGTGCCAGCAGTTTTGAACAGGGGGCGGACACTGAAGCTTTCTTT. Amino acid sequence: CASSFEQGADTEAFF.

J is TRBJ1-6 and V is TRBV5-6; D may be TRBD1 (6 bases). This CDR3 is 15 amino acids long. CDR1 and CDR2 from the germline V gene are SGHDT and YYEEEE. With 5 bases removed from V and 6 bases from J, the gap between germline ends came to 15 bases. CDR3 residues: CASSYRQASNSPLHF. In DNA form, the CDR3 reads TGTGCCAGCAGTTATCGACAGGCAAGTAATTCACCCCTCCACTTT. Supplemented by reference TRBV5-6 and TRBJ1-6, the full variable domain reads DAGVTQSPTHLIKTRGQQVTLRCSPKSGHDTVSWYQQALGQGPQFIFQYYEEEERQRGNFPDRFSGHQFPNYSSELNVNALLLGDSALYLCASSYRQASNSPLHFGNGTRLTVT.

The chain uses TRBV28 and TRBJ1-2; possible D gene TRBD1, 6 bases. CDR1 is MDHEN and CDR2 is SYDVKM in the germline V gene. The CDR3 covers 16 residues. Trimming removed 6 bases from V and 0 bases from J, with 17 bases in between. The CDR3 protein is CASSLRTTGANYGYTF. CDR3 sequence (DNA): TGTGCCAGCAGCCTAAGAACGACAGGAGCTAACTATGGCTACACCTTC.